This T cell receptor beta chain is from a study of blood T cell repertoires in COVID-19. Study background: PBMCs, B-cell-depleted T cells, or T cells provided the cDNA or gDNA that made up the material.

This clone was counted only a few times. The CDR3 contains 17 residues. The ends lost 1 base at V and 6 bases at J; junction bases unmatched: 11. Per the germline V gene, CDR1 is SGHTA and CDR2 is FQGNSA. The data were produced by immunoSEQ multiplex PCR, yet TCRdb's version contains in-frame clones alone and is incomplete. The sample contains 230,000 or so clones, roughly 76% of which appear only once. Patients in Seattle were enrolled during active infection, then followed longitudinally. This chain connects TRBV7-2 to TRBJ2-1, with TRBD2 matching 8 bases. Material for sequencing was peripheral blood. This clonotype originated in a woman of 80 years or more with COVID-19, enrolled during active disease. CDR3 sequence: CASSLVFGGAGGNEQFF. The CDR3 DNA sequence: TGTGCCAGCAGCTTAGTCTTCGGGGGGGCAGGAGGCAATGAGCAGTTCTTC.